The 16 T cell receptor beta chains below all came from one sample that was sequenced in a study of spatial heterogeneity in lung cancer. The time point was: blood at routine non-recurrence follow-up after resection. TCRdb recomputed calls from the 5' RACE reads with MiXCR, one row per CDR3 protein. The data hold about 70,000 distinct CDR3 sequences, with 8% to 9.5% observed a single time. The material sequenced was PBMCs, taken at follow-up. These TCRs come from a female donor with early-stage non-small cell lung cancer.

The gene calls are TRBV28 and TRBJ2-3, with D possibly being TRBD1 (6 bases). V shed 5 bases and J shed 0 bases, with 15 bases lying between them. The CDR3 totals 16 residues. Germline V gene data show CDR1 as MDHEN and CDR2 as SYDVKM. The CDR3 DNA follows: TGTGCCAGCAGTCCCCGTTTGGGGGCAAGCACAGATACGCAGTATTTT. It specifies CASSPRLGASTDTQYF.

This clonotype was seen a few times. An end of the junction differs from the germline gene, which may be a read error. The rearrangement joins TRBV28 to TRBJ2-5; 8 positions match TRBD2. Germline CDR1 reads MDHEN; CDR2 reads SYDVKM. The CDR3 covers 15 residues. The CDR3 nucleotides are TGTGCCAGCAGTTTTATGCCCCGGGGGGGGCCCTTGTCTCACTTC. Translation gives CASSFMPRGGPLSHF.

There are many counts of this clonotype. The rearrangement links TRBV5-1 to TRBJ1-1, with a possible D match to TRBD1 (6 bases). The V gene lost 4 bases and the J gene lost 6 bases, with 16 bases spanning the gap. From germline, CDR1 is SGHRS and CDR2 YFSETQ. This CDR3 region has 14 residues. CDR3 bases: TGCGCCAGCAGCGCCGGGACAAGTTTCGCTGAAGCTTTCTTT. It is translated as CASSAGTSFAEAFF.

This clonotype was observed at least ten times. J is TRBJ2-1 and V is TRBV12-3 or TRBV12-4; D not certain. This CDR3 has 14 amino acids. V lost 0 bases to trimming and J lost 9 bases, with 12 bases between them. CDR3 protein: CASSLAVVPSEQFF. The CDR3 nucleotides read TGTGCCAGCAGTTTAGCGGTCGTCCCCAGTGAGCAGTTCTTC.

The rearrangement joins TRBV15 to TRBJ2-5; D remains unclear. With 1 base removed from V and 1 base from J, the gap between germline ends came to 7 bases. Germline CDR1 is LNHNV and CDR2 is YYDKDF (reference sequence). The CDR3 is 14 amino acids. CDR3 nucleotide sequence: TGTGCCACCAGCAGAGTGGCGCTCCAAGAGACCCAGTACTTC. Translating gives CATSRVALQETQYF.

V is TRBV20-1 and J is TRBJ2-1; 10 nucleotides line up with TRBD1. V lost 0 bases to trimming and J lost 7 bases; unmatched junction nucleotides: 3. The CDR3 loop spans 14 amino acids. CDR1 DFQATT and CDR2 SNEGSKA come from the germline V gene (reference sequence). The CDR3 nucleotides read TGCAGTGCTAGAGACGAGGACAGGGGGAATGAGCAGTTCTTC. Its protein product is CSARDEDRGNEQFF.

This clonotype was recorded many times. The V call is TRBV24-1, the J call TRBJ1-2, with D hard to call. V lost 2 bases and J lost 5, with 5 bases in between. This CDR3 region has 12 residues. CDR1 and CDR2 from the germline V gene are KGHDR and SFDVKD. The CDR3 here is CATSDSLYGYTF. The CDR3 DNA sequence: TGTGCCACCAGTGATTCTCTTTATGGCTACACCTTC.

The rearrangement links TRBV9 to TRBJ2-1; possibly TRBD2 for D (7 bases). Between the trimmed V and J ends, which lost 1 base and 6 bases, there was a span of 14 bases. Germline V gene lookup returns CDR1 SGDLS and CDR2 YYNGEE. CDR3 length: 15 residues. CDR3 region: CASSVSGTTTNEQFF. The CDR3 DNA is TGTGCCAGCAGCGTAAGCGGGACAACCACCAATGAGCAGTTCTTC.

This clonotype was picked up many times. The V call is TRBV7-2, the J call TRBJ1-2, with D hard to call. Germline V gives CDR1 SGHTA, CDR2 FQGNSA. This CDR3 comprises 12 residues. V was shortened by 1 base and J by 8 bases, with 8 bases between the two germline ends. Here the CDR3 reads CASSLEATGYTF. DNA for the CDR3: TGTGCCAGCAGCTTAGAAGCAACGGGCTACACCTTC.

This clonotype came up many times. V gene TRBV20-1 combines with J gene TRBJ2-7, with a tentative D call TRBD2 (5 bases). This CDR3 is built from 15 residues. Germline V gives CDR1 DFQATT, CDR2 SNEGSKA (reference sequence). Trimming took 6 bases from V and 0 from J, leaving 18 bases between them. The CDR3 sequence: CSALPAAVNSYEQYF. The CDR3, as DNA: TGCAGTGCCCTACCGGCAGCGGTTAACTCCTACGAGCAGTACTTC.

This clonotype was found many times. V usage is TRBV19 and J usage is TRBJ1-1; D possibly corresponds to TRBD1 (5 bases). The germline gives CDR1 LNHDA, CDR2 SQIVND (reference sequence). The V and J ends lost 5 bases and 0 bases respectively, with 16 bases between them. This CDR3 comprises 16 residues. CDR3 amino acids: CASSARNMGVNTEAFF. CDR3 DNA sequence: TGTGCCAGTAGTGCCCGAAACATGGGGGTGAACACTGAAGCTTTCTTT.

The sample holds a few counts of this clonotype. The V call is TRBV27, the J call TRBJ2-6; D remains ambiguous. V lost 5 bases, J lost 0 bases, and 5 bases lay in between. The CDR3 totals 14 residues. Germline V gene lookup returns CDR1 MNHEY and CDR2 SMNVEV (reference sequence). The CDR3 DNA reads TGTGCCAGCAGTCCTAACTCTGGGGCCAACGTCCTGACTTTC. As protein: CASSPNSGANVLTF.

This clonotype has a count of ten or more. The genes are TRBV28 and TRBJ1-2, with D unclear. Germline CDR1 MDHEN, CDR2 SYDVKM. The CDR3 is 13 amino acids. Trimming cost V 3 bases and J 8 bases, with 13 bases left between them. CDR3 in DNA: TGTGCCAGCAGTTTGGGCGGGAGAGGCGGCTACACCTTC. Protein: CASSLGGRGGYTF.

The chain combines TRBV28 with TRBJ2-5; TRBD2 agrees at 7 bases. With 8 bases clipped from V and 5 bases from J, the junction kept 17 bases outside the gene matches. The CDR3 length is 16 residues. Germline loops: CDR1 MDHEN, CDR2 SYDVKM. Here the CDR3 reads CASRQFGGRASETQYF. The CDR3 nucleotides are TGTGCCAGCCGTCAATTTGGAGGGAGGGCCTCTGAGACCCAGTACTTC.

This clonotype was detected many times. This sequence joins TRBV11-2 and TRBJ2-2; 8 nucleotides line up with TRBD1. CDR1 is SGHAT, CDR2 FQNNGV, per germline. The CDR3 sequence is 13 residues long. With 4 bases clipped from V and 7 bases from J, the junction kept 2 bases outside the gene matches. Written as DNA, the CDR3 is TGTGCCAGCAGCTACAGGGGGAGCGGGGAGCTGTTTTTT. It yields the protein CASSYRGSGELFF.

The sample holds a few counts of this clonotype. The chain joins TRBV3-1 to TRBJ1-2; TRBD1 agrees at 7 bases. Germline V gene sequence: CDR1 LGHDT, CDR2 YNNKEL (reference sequence). The CDR3 runs to 14 residues. With 0 bases clipped from V and 3 bases from J, the junction kept 1 base outside the gene matches. In DNA, the CDR3 is TGTGCCAGCAGCCAAGATCAGGGGGACTATGGCTACACCTTC. Amino acids: CASSQDQGDYGYTF.